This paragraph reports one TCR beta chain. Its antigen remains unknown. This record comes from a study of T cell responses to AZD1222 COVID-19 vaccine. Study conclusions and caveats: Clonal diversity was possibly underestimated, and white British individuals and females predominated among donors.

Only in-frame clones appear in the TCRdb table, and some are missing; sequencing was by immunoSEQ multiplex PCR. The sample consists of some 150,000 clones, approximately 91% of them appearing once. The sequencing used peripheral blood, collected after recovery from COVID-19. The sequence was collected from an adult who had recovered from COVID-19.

The CDR3 sequence: CSVRTGDQPQHF. The CDR3 coding sequence is TGCAGCGTTAGGACAGGGGATCAGCCCCAGCATTTT. The chain employs TRBV29-1 and TRBJ1-5, with 9 bases identical to TRBD1. J gave up 5 bases and V 5 bases, and 1 base lay outside the gene matches. Germline V gene data show CDR1 as SQVTM and CDR2 as ANQGSEA. This CDR3 contains 12 residues.